Here is one TCR beta chain with its context. TCRdb analysed the 5' RACE reads with MiXCR anew, one entry per CDR3 protein. This repertoire shows over 85,000 distinct CDR3 sequences, 19% found once; its top ten account for just over 20%. This entry comes from a study of spatial heterogeneity in lung cancer. Study summary: PBMC samples from follow-up, when available, were sequenced at a median of about 2 years post-resection.

As for time point: blood at routine non-recurrence follow-up after resection. The CDR3 has 16 amino acids. The trim removed 7 bases at V and 2 bases at J, leaving 7 bases unmatched. The germline CDR1 and CDR2 sequences are MNHNY and SVGAGI (reference sequence). The source of this sequence is a male donor with early-stage non-small cell lung cancer. Sequencing was performed on PBMCs, taken at follow-up. The chain carries TRBV6-6 and TRBJ2-1; 11 bases line up with TRBD1. CDR3 nucleotide sequence: TGTGCCAGCAAGGGGACAGGGGGAGACACCTACAATGAGCAGTTCTTC. It encodes CASKGTGGDTYNEQFF.